Presented here are 26 T cell receptor beta chains from one specimen sequenced in a study of shared T cell receptors in the human thymus. This table comes from immunoSEQ multiplex PCR, and its TCRdb copy is limited to in-frame clones, with some not included. The sample includes around 730,000 clones, over 75% of them seen just once. These records were also assigned to another study, of human thymus T cells.

Sequencing was carried out using thymocytes. The receptors here all came from a girl in the first two years of life with a congenital heart defect.

The chain carries TRBV28 and TRBJ2-7; maybe TRBD1 (5 bases). The CDR3 is 17 amino acids. CDR1 and CDR2 from the germline V gene are MDHEN and SYDVKM. Trimming removed 5 bases at V and 2 bases at J, with 22 bases between. The CDR3 DNA is TGTGCCAGCAGTATACCCCCCAAAAGGGGAAGGGCCTACGAGCAGTACTTC. This sequence encodes CASSIPPKRGRAYEQYF. Full variable domain (missing parts from reference TRBV28 and TRBJ2-7): DVKVTQSSRYLVKRTGEKVFLECVQDMDHENMFWYRQDPGLGLRLIYFSYDVKMKEKGDIPEGYSVSREKKERFSLILESASTNQTSMYLCASSIPPKRGRAYEQYFGPGTRLTVT.

This chain connects TRBV27 to TRBJ1-2, with a tentative D call TRBD1 (5 bases). The V gene's germline CDR1 is MNHEY and CDR2 SMNVEV (reference sequence). V was shortened by 5 bases and J by 2 bases, with 15 bases between the two germline ends. This CDR3 region has 15 residues. This CDR3 reads CASSGDSSSNYGYTF. CDR3 coding DNA: TGTGCCAGCAGTGGCGACAGCTCGTCCAACTATGGCTACACCTTC.

The CDR3 sequence is CASSPGPLTRGNSPLHF. Here the CDR3 DNA reads TGTGCCAGCTCACCAGGGCCCCTCACCCGGGGGAATTCACCCCTCCACTTT. This chain connects TRBV18 to TRBJ1-6; the D gene is possibly TRBD1 (5 bases). Per the germline V gene, CDR1 is KGHSH and CDR2 is LQKENI. Trimming removed 2 bases at V and 7 bases at J, with 18 bases between. The CDR3 runs 17 residues.

This clone was recorded only once. The V call is TRBV25-1, the J call TRBJ2-7, with a tentative D call TRBD1 (6 bases). CDR3 size: 15 residues. Germline-derived CDR1 and CDR2 are MGHDK and SYGVNS. Trimming removed 1 base at V and 3 bases at J, with 13 bases between. Written as DNA, the CDR3 is TGTGCCAGCAGTGAATCTAGGGGGTCCTTCTACGAGCAGTACTTC. Encoded protein: CASSESRGSFYEQYF.

The CDR3 bases are TGTGCTAGTGGTCAAGCCGGGACAGAGGAGACCCAGTACTTC. It yields the protein CASGQAGTEETQYF. V usage is TRBV12-5 and J usage is TRBJ2-5; 7 bases fit TRBD1. CDR3 length equals 14 residues. Germline V gene data show CDR1 as LGHNT and CDR2 as FRNRAP. With V trimmed by 5 bases and J by 5 bases, 8 bases remained unmatched.

The chain uses TRBV19 and TRBJ1-1, with 8 bases fitting TRBD1. Germline V gene sequence: CDR1 LNHDA, CDR2 SQIVND (reference sequence). The CDR3 totals 15 residues. V dropped 5 bases and J dropped 4; count of bases not matched to a gene: 9. CDR3 loop: CASSPPTGEATEAFF. DNA of the CDR3: TGTGCCAGTAGTCCGCCGACAGGGGAGGCCACTGAAGCTTTCTTT.

CDR3 nucleotide sequence: TGTGCCAGCCGACCCACGGCTAGGTTTTTGTCCTACGAGCAGTACTTC. Its protein is CASRPTARFLSYEQYF. This chain uses TRBV27 with TRBJ2-7; no clear D. The germline V gene has CDR1 MNHEY and CDR2 SMNVEV (reference sequence). The V and J ends lost 8 bases and 1 base respectively, with 21 bases between them. The CDR3 contains 16 residues.

About this clone: At the DNA level, this CDR3 is encoded by other sequences in the same sample as well. The chain links TRBV27 to TRBJ2-3, with D perhaps TRBD1 (6 bases). In germline, CDR1 is MNHEY, CDR2 SMNVEV (reference sequence). Deletions cut 0 bases from V and 5 bases from J, with 6 bases between. The length of the CDR3 is 13 residues. CDR3 protein: CASSLSRGDTQYF. CDR3 in DNA: TGTGCCAGCAGTTTATCCAGGGGAGATACGCAGTATTTT.

The gene calls are TRBV5-6 and TRBJ2-7, with TRBD2 matching 9 bases. The V gene end was trimmed by 9 bases and the J gene end by 2 bases; junction bases not matched to a gene: 6. The CDR3 totals 13 residues. From germline, CDR1 is SGHDT and CDR2 YYEEEE. The CDR3 spells CATAGGPTYEQYF. The CDR3 DNA reads TGTGCCACTGCGGGGGGGCCAACCTACGAGCAGTACTTC.

In DNA form, the CDR3 reads TGTGCCAGCAGCGTAGAAAGCCATCTAGTCGGCACAGATACGCAGTATTTT. Its translation: CASSVESHLVGTDTQYF. V and J are TRBV9 and TRBJ2-3; D is ambiguous. This CDR3 spans 17 amino acids. Germline V gene data show CDR1 as SGDLS and CDR2 as YYNGEE. Trimming removed 0 bases at V and 1 base at J, with 15 bases between.

The rearrangement links TRBV11-2 to TRBJ2-4, with 12 bases lining up with TRBD1. Germline CDR1 SGHAT, CDR2 FQNNGV. Germline trimming cut 3 bases from V and 7 bases from J; bases unmatched to any gene: 16. The CDR3 extends over 19 amino acids. The CDR3 bases are TGTGCCAGCAGCTTCCGGGACAGGGGGCGAGGTTTATCGGCGAACATTCAGTACTTC. This gives the protein CASSFRDRGRGLSANIQYF.

The rearrangement links TRBV19 to TRBJ2-2, with 9 positions matching TRBD2. The CDR3 runs to 18 residues. J gave up 4 bases and V 5 bases, and 14 bases lay outside the gene matches. Germline V gene sequence: CDR1 LNHDA, CDR2 SQIVND (reference sequence). The CDR3 loop reads CASSSNSGLAGSTGELFF. The CDR3 coding sequence is TGTGCCAGTAGTTCCAATAGCGGGCTAGCGGGGAGCACCGGGGAGCTGTTTTTT.

The chain has TRBV6-5 and TRBJ1-2, with D tentatively TRBD1 (6 bases). The germline gives CDR1 MNHEY, CDR2 SVGAGI. Trimming removed 2 bases from V and 6 bases from J, with 10 bases in between. The CDR3 is 13 amino acids. In DNA form, the CDR3 reads TGTGCCAGCAGTTACGAGGGGGTGGATGGCTACACCTTC. Its translation: CASSYEGVDGYTF.

The chain joins TRBV14 to TRBJ1-1, with D perhaps TRBD1 (5 bases). The CDR3 is 14 amino acids. V was clipped by 1 base and J by 1 base, with 7 bases between them. The germline gives CDR1 SGHDN, CDR2 FVKESK. DNA for the CDR3: TGTGCCAGCAGCCAAGCGGACACGAACACTGAAGCTTTCTTT. Protein: CASSQADTNTEAFF.

The rearrangement links TRBV2 to TRBJ1-2; TRBD1 aligns across 7 bases. J lost 0 bases, V lost 8 bases, and 21 bases had no gene match. Germline V CDR1 and CDR2: SNHLY, FYNNEI. CDR3 length: 19 residues. CDR3: CASAGPKGARKLANYGYTF. The CDR3 DNA reads as TGTGCCAGCGCAGGACCTAAGGGGGCAAGAAAGTTAGCTAACTATGGCTACACCTTC. Full variable domain (rest looked up from reference TRBV2 and TRBJ1-2): EPEVTQTPSHQVTQMGQEVILRCVPISNHLYFYWYRQILGQKVEFLVSFYNNEISEKSEIFDDQFSVERPDGSNFTLKIRSTKLEDSAMYFCASAGPKGARKLANYGYTFGSGTRLTVV.

The CDR3 reads CASSRGRDSRNQPQHF. The CDR3 DNA follows: TGCGCCAGCAGCCGGGGGCGGGACAGCCGTAATCAGCCCCAGCATTTT. The chain couples TRBV4-1 to TRBJ1-5, with 7 nucleotides matching TRBD1. V lost 4 bases, J lost 4 bases, and 10 bases stayed unmatched. The CDR3 consists of 16 residues. Germline V gene lookup returns CDR1 MGHRA and CDR2 YSYEKL.

The rearrangement links TRBV28 to TRBJ1-2, with D perhaps TRBD1 (6 bases). Germline values: CDR1 MDHEN, CDR2 SYDVKM. This CDR3 is 15 amino acids long. The V end lost 5 bases, the J end lost 8 bases, and 21 bases lay between the germline ends. The CDR3 sequence is CASSPPLTGYQGYTF. DNA of the CDR3: TGTGCCAGCAGTCCCCCTCTCACAGGGTACCAAGGCTACACCTTC.

The sample holds one count of this clone. Other DNA sequences in the sample encode the same CDR3. V and J are TRBV15 and TRBJ1-1; D perhaps matches TRBD1 (5 bases). This CDR3 contains 11 residues. The germline CDR1 and CDR2 sequences are LNHNV and YYDKDF (reference sequence). The germline V and J ends were trimmed by 5 bases and 8 bases, with 9 bases remaining between them. The CDR3 DNA reads as TGTGCCACCAGCGGGCGGGGCGAAGCTTTCTTT. Its translation: CATSGRGEAFF.

The rearrangement joins TRBV6-1 to TRBJ2-3; D remains unclear. There are 13 residues in the CDR3. V shed 2 bases and J shed 10 bases, with 13 bases lying between them. Germline V gives CDR1 MNHNS, CDR2 SASEGT. In nucleotides, the CDR3 is TGTGCCAGCAGTGAACCGCGAAAATGTGCGCAGTATTTT. This codes for CASSEPRKCAQYF.

The rearrangement uses TRBV6-1 and TRBJ2-3; 7 nucleotides align to TRBD2. CDR3 size: 15 residues. From germline, CDR1 is MNHNS and CDR2 SASEGT. The trim removed 5 bases at V and 0 bases at J, leaving 5 bases unmatched. The CDR3 DNA reads TGTGCCAGCAGTATCCAGCGGGGCAGCACAGATACGCAGTATTTT. Amino acids: CASSIQRGSTDTQYF.

V and J are TRBV2 and TRBJ2-4; D perhaps matches TRBD2 (6 bases). The CDR3 runs 18 residues. CDR1 is SNHLY and CDR2 is FYNNEI in the germline V gene. V was trimmed by 4 bases and J by 0 bases, leaving 19 bases between them. CDR3 protein: CASSALATQILAKNIQYF. In DNA form, the CDR3 reads TGTGCCAGCAGTGCTCTAGCGACTCAGATACTAGCCAAAAACATTCAGTACTTC.

The gene calls are TRBV7-2 and TRBJ2-7; TRBD2 matches 12 bases. The germline V gene has CDR1 SGHTA and CDR2 FQGNSA. V trimming: 4 bases; J trimming: 6 bases; junction bases outside the gene matches: 7. The CDR3 spans 15 residues. CDR3 protein: CASSSLAGGPGEQYF. CDR3 bases: TGTGCCAGCAGCTCCCTAGCGGGGGGGCCGGGCGAGCAGTACTTC.

The DNA for the CDR3 is TGTGCCACGTCCATTATACTTAACACAGATACGCAGTATTTT. It is translated as CATSIILNTDTQYF. The V call is TRBV15, the J call TRBJ2-3; unclear D gene. Per the germline V gene, CDR1 is LNHNV and CDR2 is YYDKDF (reference sequence). The CDR3 runs to 14 residues. Deletions cut 9 bases from V and 2 bases from J, with 15 bases between.

The chain employs TRBV5-1 and TRBJ2-7; D possibly corresponds to TRBD2 (6 bases). The CDR3 sequence is 16 residues long. The V gene lost 0 bases and the J gene lost 2 bases, with 15 bases spanning the gap. Germline V CDR1 and CDR2: SGHRS, YFSETQ. The DNA for the CDR3 is TGCGCCAGCAGCTTGGATCCCGGGGGTAATCCCTACGAGCAGTACTTC. Its protein is CASSLDPGGNPYEQYF.

With regard to this clone: The sample carries other DNA sequences with the same CDR3. V is TRBV5-1 and J is TRBJ1-1, with D unclear. The CDR3 spans 14 residues. V lost 4 bases to trimming and J lost 0 bases, with 10 bases between them. Per germline, CDR1 SGHRS and CDR2 YFSETQ. The CDR3 DNA is TGCGCCAGCAGCCTGGGTCCAGTGAACACTGAAGCTTTCTTT. Encoded protein: CASSLGPVNTEAFF.

The chain carries TRBV10-2 and TRBJ2-2, with 9 bases aligning to TRBD1. CDR3 length equals 14 residues. Germline V gives CDR1 WSHSY, CDR2 SAAADI. V shed 6 bases and J 4 bases; nucleotides not matched to a gene: 3. This CDR3 is CASRDRGTTGELFF. CDR3 DNA: TGCGCCAGCAGGGACAGGGGAACCACCGGGGAGCTGTTTTTT.